Below are 21 T cell receptor beta chains sequenced from a single sample in a study of blood T cells in healthy people across ages. A second roughly 7 to 12 cycle PCR used barcoded and J-beta primers. MiXCR, applied by TCRdb to the 5' RACE reads, yields one record per CDR3 protein. The table lists 700,000 or so distinct CDR3 sequences, around a fifth of them singletons. Sequencing was performed on blood. The source of these receptors is a man in his 70s in good health.

The chain couples TRBV3-1 to TRBJ1-2, with TRBD1 matching over 8 bases. With 5 bases clipped from V and 6 bases from J, the junction kept 5 bases outside the gene matches. CDR1 and CDR2 from the germline V gene are LGHDT and YNNKEL (reference sequence). This CDR3 comprises 13 residues. The CDR3 is CASSWTGFDGYTF. The CDR3 nucleotides read TGTGCCAGCAGCTGGACAGGGTTTGATGGCTACACCTTC.

The rearrangement joins TRBV24-1 to TRBJ2-7; D is possibly TRBD2 (7 bases). The germline V gene encodes CDR1 KGHDR and CDR2 SFDVKD. Trimming took 3 bases from V and 3 from J, leaving 14 bases between them. This CDR3 contains 15 residues. The CDR3 loop reads CATSDNGGAIYEQYF. For the CDR3, the DNA is TGTGCCACCAGTGATAATGGGGGGGCTATCTACGAGCAGTACTTC.

This sequence joins TRBV28 and TRBJ1-5; D perhaps matches TRBD1 (5 bases). The V end lost 4 bases, the J end lost 9 bases, and 19 bases lay between the germline ends. Germline V gives CDR1 MDHEN, CDR2 SYDVKM. The CDR3 consists of 15 residues. This CDR3 is CASSSSGTFIRPQHF. In DNA form, the CDR3 reads TGTGCCAGCAGTTCCTCTGGGACGTTCATCCGGCCCCAGCATTTT.

The chain joins TRBV3-1 to TRBJ1-6; D remains unclear. V was clipped by 4 bases and J by 5 bases, with 6 bases between them. Germline V gives CDR1 LGHDT, CDR2 YNNKEL (reference sequence). The CDR3 has 13 residues. The DNA of the CDR3 is TGTGCCAGCAGCCGGGAACATAATTCACCCCTCCACTTT. Residues: CASSREHNSPLHF.

V and J are TRBV4-1 and TRBJ2-5; D may be TRBD1 (5 bases). V was clipped by 4 bases and J by 2 bases, with 14 bases between them. The CDR3 totals 15 residues. The germline gives CDR1 MGHRA, CDR2 YSYEKL. CDR3 region: CASSPMGQKQETQYF. CDR3 nucleotides: TGCGCCAGCAGCCCTATGGGGCAGAAACAAGAGACCCAGTACTTC.

This clonotype was seen a few times. This chain joins TRBV5-1 and TRBJ2-7; maybe TRBD1 (6 bases). The CDR3 contains 14 residues. Germline CDR1 SGHRS, CDR2 YFSETQ. V was cut by 0 bases and J by 6 bases, with 13 bases left in between. This CDR3 reads CASSLARGSREQYF. CDR3 DNA sequence: TGCGCCAGCAGCTTGGCAAGGGGGTCGCGCGAGCAGTACTTC.

The V gene is TRBV20-1, the J gene TRBJ2-3; the D is unclear. This CDR3 comprises 16 residues. V lost 4 bases and J 3 bases, leaving 20 bases between the germline ends. The germline V gene has CDR1 DFQATT and CDR2 SNEGSKA (reference sequence). The CDR3 region has the DNA TGCAGTGCTATTGGGCCCCTCAAATTGCGGACAGATACGCAGTATTTT. Its protein product is CSAIGPLKLRTDTQYF.

This clonotype occurred a few times. V and J are TRBV20-1 and TRBJ2-3, with D perhaps matching TRBD2 (5 bases). Looked up from germline, CDR1 is DFQATT and CDR2 is SNEGSKA (reference sequence). This CDR3 is built from 17 residues. Trimming stripped 6 bases from V and 2 bases from J, with 24 bases between. The CDR3 sequence is CSAPSNSRAGSTDTQYF. CDR3 sequence (DNA): TGCAGTGCACCGTCAAACTCGCGCGCGGGTTCCACAGATACGCAGTATTTT.

Comments on this clonotype: Sequence at one end of the junction differs from germline and may be a read error. The chain recombines TRBV20-1 with TRBJ2-1; tentative D call: TRBD2 (6 bases). The CDR3 has 12 residues. The germline V gene has CDR1 DFQATT and CDR2 SNEGSKA (reference sequence). CDR3 DNA sequence: TGCGGTGCTAGTCGGGAGAACAACCCTGAGTTCTTC. Residues: CGASRENNPEFF.

The J gene is TRBJ1-2, the V gene TRBV4-1; 10 bases match TRBD1. The CDR3 length is 15 residues. Germline-derived CDR1 and CDR2 are MGHRA and YSYEKL. Losses at the gene ends were 1 base for V and 3 bases for J; bases not matched to a gene: 2. CDR3 in DNA: TGCGCCAGCAGCCAAGGACAGGGGGCTGACTATGGCTACACCTTC. This encodes CASSQGQGADYGYTF.

This clonotype was observed at least ten times. As DNA, the CDR3 is TGTGCCAGCAGCTTCCTAGCGGTAAATTTAGAGACCCAGTACTTC. Encoded protein: CASSFLAVNLETQYF. This chain uses TRBV5-5 with TRBJ2-5; 7 bases are a match to TRBD2. Per the germline V gene, CDR1 is SGHKS and CDR2 is YYEKEE (reference sequence). V trimming: 2 bases; J trimming: 4 bases; junction bases outside the gene matches: 8. CDR3 size: 15 residues.

V usage is TRBV12-3 or TRBV12-4 and J usage is TRBJ2-3, with 13 bases that match TRBD2. There are 15 residues in the CDR3. After removal of 7 bases from V and 6 bases from J, the junction contained 7 bases not matched to a gene. The CDR3 region has the DNA TGTGCCAGCAACCTACTAGCGGGGGGGTCGGATACGCAGTATTTT. Protein product: CASNLLAGGSDTQYF.

The V call is TRBV9, the J call TRBJ2-3; D might be TRBD1 (6 bases). Trimming stripped 0 bases from V and 3 bases from J, with 14 bases between. CDR1 SGDLS and CDR2 YYNGEE come from the germline V gene. This CDR3 has 16 residues. CDR3 sequence reads: CASSVGGLTGTDTQYF. The CDR3 nucleotides read TGTGCCAGCAGCGTAGGGGGATTGACAGGTACAGATACGCAGTATTTT.

This clonotype was detected only a few times. V is TRBV15 and J is TRBJ2-3; no definite D call. V was clipped by 0 bases and J by 2 bases, with 15 bases between them. CDR3 size: 17 residues. Germline CDR1 and CDR2: LNHNV and YYDKDF (reference sequence). CDR3 loop: CATSRDLLPTATDTQYF. The DNA for the CDR3 is TGTGCCACCAGCAGAGATCTCCTCCCTACGGCCACAGATACGCAGTATTTT.

The V call is TRBV7-9, the J call TRBJ1-4; possible D gene TRBD1, 6 bases. Between the trimmed V and J ends, which lost 3 bases and 10 bases, there was a span of 15 bases. CDR1 and CDR2 from the germline V gene are SEHNR and FQNEAQ (reference sequence). There are 14 residues in the CDR3. DNA of the CDR3: TGTGCCAGCAGCTTCGGGGGGGCTCGGGGAAAACTGTTTTTT. Protein: CASSFGGARGKLFF.

This clonotype was seen more than once but under ten times. The chain has TRBV20-1 and TRBJ2-7; tentative D call: TRBD2 (6 bases). Deletions cut 4 bases from V and 3 bases from J, with 10 bases between. Germline loops: CDR1 DFQATT, CDR2 SNEGSKA (reference sequence). This CDR3 is built from 12 residues. The CDR3 loop reads CSATGLNYEQYF. The CDR3 DNA sequence: TGCAGTGCTACGGGACTGAACTACGAGCAGTACTTC.

The DNA for the CDR3 is TGTGCCAGCAGCCCCGCTAGCGGGAGTGGTAATGAGCAGTTCTTC. This encodes CASSPASGSGNEQFF. This chain joins TRBV12-3 or TRBV12-4 and TRBJ2-1; 10 nucleotides match TRBD2. This CDR3 has 15 residues. The junction had 9 bases not matched to a gene; V was cut back by 6 bases and J by 7 bases.

The V and J genes are TRBV6-2 or TRBV6-3 and TRBJ1-1, with 7 bases matching TRBD1. The CDR3 runs to 13 residues. The trim removed 7 bases at V and 7 bases at J, leaving 9 bases unmatched. Germline values: CDR1 MNHEY, CDR2 SVGEGT. This chain's CDR3 is CASINYRGSEAFF. DNA of the CDR3: TGTGCCAGCATCAACTACAGGGGCAGTGAAGCTTTCTTT.

This clonotype was counted between two and nine times. The rearrangement uses TRBV7-2 and TRBJ2-4; 9 nucleotides match TRBD2. This CDR3 is 14 amino acids long. The germline gives CDR1 SGHTA, CDR2 FQGNSA. V shed 4 bases, J shed 7 bases, and the junction held 5 bases outside the gene matches. The CDR3 is CASSSTAGGNIQYF. The CDR3, as DNA: TGTGCCAGCAGCTCCACCGCGGGGGGGAACATTCAGTACTTC.

This clonotype was seen a handful of times. The chain has TRBV18 and TRBJ2-7; D ambiguous. The CDR3 consists of 15 residues. Trimming cost V 5 bases and J 0 bases, with 14 bases left between them. CDR1 KGHSH and CDR2 LQKENI come from the germline V gene. The CDR3 spells CASSDGHTTSYEQYF. CDR3 bases: TGTGCCAGCTCAGACGGTCACACCACCTCCTACGAGCAGTACTTC.

There are a few counts of this clonotype. The V and J genes are TRBV29-1 and TRBJ2-7, with 9 bases matching TRBD2. The ends lost 2 bases at V and 0 bases at J; junction bases unmatched: 2. Germline loops: CDR1 SQVTM, CDR2 ANQGSEA. The CDR3 extends over 14 amino acids. CDR3 in DNA: TGCAGCGTTGAACTAGCGGGATTCTCCTACGAGCAGTACTTC. Protein: CSVELAGFSYEQYF.